This is a list of T cell receptor beta chains from one sample in a study of T cell changes during pregnancy in multiple sclerosis. Sequencing used immunoSEQ multiplex PCR; TCRdb keeps in-frame clones, though not all of them. The sample has just under 95,000 clones, about 92% seen once. This specimen was peripheral blood, taken in the first trimester of pregnancy. All receptors derive from a female donor with multiple sclerosis, enrolled in a pregnancy study. The CDR3 runs from the conserved cysteine through the conserved F or W. A D gene is named only where the DNA matches it firmly. Not all rows give a size; the values are once, few, many and, for expanded clones, a class.

J gene,clone size,D gene,V gene,CDR3 DNA,CDR3 protein
TRBJ2-7,.,.,TRBV27,TGTGCCAGCAGTTCCCGGTCCACCTACGAGCAGTACTTC,CASSSRSTYEQYF
TRBJ2-7,.,.,TRBV27,TGTGCCAGCAGTTCAATGGGGGACACCACCTACGAGCAGTACTTC,CASSSMGDTTYEQYF
TRBJ1-4,.,.,TRBV10-3,TGTGCCATCAGACACGGACAAGCAACTAATGAAAAACTGTTTTTT,CAIRHGQATNEKLFF
TRBJ2-2,.,TRBD2,TRBV9,TGTGCCAGCAGCGTAGCGCGGGGGAGGAACACCGGGGAGCTGTTTTTT,CASSVARGRNTGELFF
TRBJ2-1,.,TRBD2,TRBV19,TGTGCCAGTAGTATTAGCGGGGATTACAATGAGCAGTTCTTC,CASSISGDYNEQFF
TRBJ2-7,.,TRBD1,TRBV7-8,TGTGCCAGCAGCCAAGAACAGGGGGTCTTTTACGAGCAGTACTTC,CASSQEQGVFYEQYF
TRBJ1-2,.,.,TRBV11-2,TGTGCCAGCAGCCTCGGACAGATAAACTATGGCTACACCTTC,CASSLGQINYGYTF
TRBJ2-7,.,TRBD2,TRBV6-5,TGTGCCAGCAGTCCGACTAGCGGCCTATCCTACGAGCAGTACTTC,CASSPTSGLSYEQYF
TRBJ1-1,once,.,TRBV19,TGTGCCAGTAGTATAGTCGGGGGGCGCGGGAACACTGAAGCTTTCTTT,CASSIVGGRGNTEAFF
TRBJ2-2,.,TRBD2,TRBV7-2,TGTGCCAGCAGCTTGTTAGCGGGAGGAACCGGGGAGCTGTTTTTT,CASSLLAGGTGELFF
TRBJ2-4,few,TRBD1,TRBV29-1,TGCAGCGTTGAAGTGCCCGAGACAGGGATAGCCAAAAACATTCAGTACTTC,CSVEVPETGIAKNIQYF
TRBJ2-6,once,.,TRBV30,TGTGCCTGGTCACACAGGACTGGGGCCAACGTCCTGACTTTC,CAWSHRTGANVLTF
TRBJ1-3,.,.,TRBV29-1,TGCAGCGTCGGTCTATCTGGAAACACCATATATTTT,CSVGLSGNTIYF
TRBJ2-2,.,.,TRBV29-1,TGCAGCGTTGGGACAATCGCGAACACCGGGGAGCTGTTTTTT,CSVGTIANTGELFF
TRBJ1-2,.,.,TRBV4-2,TGTGCCAGCAGCCAAGATGCCCGACAGGTAGTAGACTATGGCTACACCTTC,CASSQDARQVVDYGYTF
TRBJ1-5,.,.,TRBV19,TGTGCCAGTAGAAAAGGGGGGGATCAGCCCCAGCATTTT,CASRKGGDQPQHF
TRBJ2-7,.,TRBD2,TRBV5-4,TGTGCCAGCAGCTTAGCGGGAACCTTCTACGAGCAGTACTTC,CASSLAGTFYEQYF
TRBJ2-2,.,TRBD2,TRBV28,TGTGCCAGCCTTTCGAGCGGGAACCTCGGGGAGCTGTTTTTT,CASLSSGNLGELFF
TRBJ1-1,.,.,TRBV6-5,TGTGCCAGCAGTTACTCTCCGGGACAAGGAGCTTTCTTT,CASSYSPGQGAFF
TRBJ1-1,.,.,TRBV28,TGTGCCAGCAGTTTTTCACCGGGGACTGAAGCTTTCTTT,CASSFSPGTEAFF
TRBJ2-1,.,TRBD2,TRBV27,TGTGCCAGCAGCCGTGGACTAGCGGCCTACAATGAGCAGTTCTTC,CASSRGLAAYNEQFF
TRBJ1-2,.,.,TRBV6-6,TGTGCCAGCAGGGGTCTAGGTATTTACTATGGCTACACCTTC,CASRGLGIYYGYTF
TRBJ2-3,.,.,TRBV5-1,TGCGCCAGCAGCCGGTCTAGTCGTCTAGGCACAGATACGCAGTATTTT,CASSRSSRLGTDTQYF
TRBJ2-1,.,TRBD2,TRBV29-1,TGCAGCGGGGCGATAGCGGGATATGGTGAGCAGTTCTTC,CSGAIAGYGEQFF
TRBJ2-3,.,TRBD1,TRBV28,TGTGCCAGCAGAGGTGGGCGGACAGGGTCAGATACGCAGTATTTT,CASRGGRTGSDTQYF
TRBJ1-1,.,.,TRBV6-6,TGTGCCAGCAGTCGGGGGGAGTCGGACACTGAAGCTTTCTTT,CASSRGESDTEAFF
TRBJ1-5,.,TRBD1,TRBV15,TGTGCCACCAGCAGCCAGGGGGATCGGAATCAGCTCCAGCATTTT,CATSSQGDRNQLQHF
TRBJ2-3,.,TRBD2,TRBV27,TGTGCCAGCACCCAAGGGAGACTAGCCTTCCCAGATACGCAGTATTTT,CASTQGRLAFPDTQYF
TRBJ2-7,.,TRBD2,TRBV5-1,TGCGCCAGCAGCTCCTCTGTAAGCGGGATCTCCTACGAGCAGTACTTC,CASSSSVSGISYEQYF
TRBJ2-1,.,TRBD2,TRBV19,TGTGCCAGCGCCGGGACTAGCGGGAGATGGGGCAATGAGCAGTTCTTC,CASAGTSGRWGNEQFF
TRBJ1-5,.,.,TRBV7-9,TGTGCCAGCAGCTTACTGCGAAAGACAAACCATAGCAATCAGCCCCAGCATTTT,CASSLLRKTNHSNQPQHF
TRBJ2-1,.,TRBD2,TRBV7-6,TGTGCCAGCAGCTTAGCTCGCCTAGCGGGATTAAATGAGCAGTTCTTC,CASSLARLAGLNEQFF
TRBJ2-6,.,.,TRBV28,TGTGCCAGCAGTTTACCAGGCCTAGGGGGCTCTGGGGCCAACGTCCTGACTTTC,CASSLPGLGGSGANVLTF
TRBJ2-5,.,.,TRBV18,TGTGCCAGCTCACCACTACCAGCCCAGGGTCAAGAGACCCAGTACTTC,CASSPLPAQGQETQYF
TRBJ2-2,.,.,TRBV5-1,TGCGCCAGCAGATATACCGGGGAGCTGTTTTTT,CASRYTGELFF
TRBJ2-3,.,TRBD1,TRBV5-1,TGCGCCAGCAGCTCCGGACAGGGGGCAGTGGATACGCAGTATTTT,CASSSGQGAVDTQYF
TRBJ2-4,.,.,TRBV21-1,TGTGCCAGCAGCAAAGCCTCACGGGGGACAGCGGAGGTCTGGGGGTTAGCCAAAAACATTCAGTACTTC,CASSKASRGTAEVWGLAKNIQYF